The rows below give T cell receptor beta chains drawn from one sample of a study of identical twins. One entry per CDR3 protein, called by TCRdb with MiXCR from the 5' RACE reads. Of 690,000 or so distinct CDR3 sequences listed, roughly 8% are singletons. This sample also belongs to another study, concerning yellow fever vaccine responses in identical twins.

Specimen: PBMCs. Source of these receptors: a woman aged 18-29 years in good health. The CDR3 runs from the conserved cysteine through the conserved F or W. Clone size, where shown, is once, few, many, or a class for clones that have expanded.

cdr3_length: 15; v_call: TRBV6-2/TRBV6-3; clone_size: few; cdr3_aa: CASSQITAGGYEQYF
cdr3_length: 15; v_call: TRBV7-9; clone_size: many; cdr3_aa: CASSSRDRPQETQYF
cdr3_length: 13; v_call: TRBV20-1; clone_size: many; cdr3_aa: CSPKKTGPSEQYF
cdr3_length: 16; v_call: TRBV7-6; clone_size: few; cdr3_aa: CASTPPVTGGTDTQYF
cdr3_length: 16; v_call: TRBV11-2; clone_size: few; cdr3_aa: CASSETGGVDTGELFF
cdr3_length: 19; v_call: TRBV21-1; clone_size: NA; cdr3_aa: CASSSGTGVCTLGTDTQYF
cdr3_length: 16; v_call: TRBV14; clone_size: few; cdr3_aa: CASSPRGSTSYNEQFF
cdr3_length: 12; v_call: TRBV11-2; clone_size: many; cdr3_aa: CASSSSNYGYTF
cdr3_length: 15; v_call: TRBV7-2; clone_size: NA; cdr3_aa: CASSLGQLLVDTQYF
cdr3_length: 14; v_call: TRBV24-1; clone_size: NA; cdr3_aa: CATSDAREGETQYF
cdr3_length: 14; v_call: TRBV5-1; clone_size: many; cdr3_aa: CASSILQGGYEQYF
cdr3_length: 14; v_call: TRBV18; clone_size: NA; cdr3_aa: CASSPLKGVTEAFF
cdr3_length: 10; v_call: TRBV30; clone_size: NA; cdr3_aa: CACLSGVQFF
cdr3_length: 14; v_call: TRBV3-1; clone_size: few; cdr3_aa: CASSQDLRTYEQYF
cdr3_length: 12; v_call: TRBV29-1; clone_size: few; cdr3_aa: CSVDQGSNEQFF
cdr3_length: 15; v_call: TRBV5-1; clone_size: NA; cdr3_aa: CASSLADWEGTEAFF
cdr3_length: 16; v_call: TRBV6-1; clone_size: once; cdr3_aa: CASRPGLAGVVDTQYF
cdr3_length: 15; v_call: TRBV7-9; clone_size: few; cdr3_aa: CASSPVTRTGETQYF
cdr3_length: 14; v_call: TRBV12-3/TRBV12-4; clone_size: many; cdr3_aa: CASSPGAANTEAFF
cdr3_length: 17; v_call: TRBV24-1; clone_size: few; cdr3_aa: CATSDAGTGLGANVLTF
cdr3_length: 16; v_call: TRBV2; clone_size: NA; cdr3_aa: CASDLGGAGVSSEQYF
cdr3_length: 14; v_call: TRBV12-3/TRBV12-4; clone_size: NA; cdr3_aa: CASSFDSFLETQYF
cdr3_length: 14; v_call: TRBV7-9; clone_size: few; cdr3_aa: CASSIVPVADTQYF
cdr3_length: 17; v_call: TRBV28; clone_size: NA; cdr3_aa: CASREWTGVAAKNIQYF
cdr3_length: 14; v_call: TRBV2; clone_size: NA; cdr3_aa: CASSDRVSRNEQFF
cdr3_length: 15; v_call: TRBV19; clone_size: few; cdr3_aa: CASSIWSTGNTEAFF
cdr3_length: 15; v_call: TRBV9; clone_size: NA; cdr3_aa: CASSPSGGGVNEQFF
cdr3_length: 14; v_call: TRBV28; clone_size: NA; cdr3_aa: CASSLEGRPQPQHF
cdr3_length: 14; v_call: TRBV6-1; clone_size: few; cdr3_aa: CASSAPGQIYEQYF
cdr3_length: 13; v_call: TRBV19; clone_size: NA; cdr3_aa: CASSIRPYNEQFF
cdr3_length: 16; v_call: TRBV27; clone_size: NA; cdr3_aa: CASSRRTVLSYNEQFF
cdr3_length: 16; v_call: TRBV28; clone_size: few; cdr3_aa: CASSPRIRPSYNEQFF
cdr3_length: 15; v_call: TRBV11-2; clone_size: NA; cdr3_aa: CASSTTTGFRETQYF
cdr3_length: 16; v_call: TRBV5-1; clone_size: NA; cdr3_aa: CASSLYLGGVADTQYF
cdr3_length: 15; v_call: TRBV27; clone_size: NA; cdr3_aa: CASSLGLQGASEQYF
cdr3_length: 18; v_call: TRBV28; clone_size: many; cdr3_aa: CASSLGGEGYANTGELFF
cdr3_length: 19; v_call: TRBV11-2; clone_size: few; cdr3_aa: CASSLEGLRAPEEDGELFF
cdr3_length: 14; v_call: TRBV7-2; clone_size: NA; cdr3_aa: CASSRGTYPNIHYF
cdr3_length: 15; v_call: TRBV6-1; clone_size: many; cdr3_aa: CASSDTSGEYNEQFF
cdr3_length: 12; v_call: TRBV6-2/TRBV6-3; clone_size: few; cdr3_aa: CASRGTPYEQYF